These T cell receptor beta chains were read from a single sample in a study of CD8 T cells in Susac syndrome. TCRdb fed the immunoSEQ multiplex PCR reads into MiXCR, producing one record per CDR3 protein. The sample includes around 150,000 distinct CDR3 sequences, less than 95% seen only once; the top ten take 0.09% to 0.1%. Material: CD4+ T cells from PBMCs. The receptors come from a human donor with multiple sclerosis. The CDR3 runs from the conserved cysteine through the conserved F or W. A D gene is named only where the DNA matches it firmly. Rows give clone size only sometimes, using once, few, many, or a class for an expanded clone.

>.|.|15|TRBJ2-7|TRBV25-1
CASSEGTPGYYEQYF
TGTGCCAGCAGTGAAGGGACCCCCGGATACTACGAGCAGTACTTC
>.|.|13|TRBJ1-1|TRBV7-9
CASPRQGNTEAFF
TGTGCCAGCCCGAGACAAGGGAACACTGAAGCTTTCTTT
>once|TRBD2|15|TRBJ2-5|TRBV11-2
CASSRLLATQETQYF
TGTGCCAGCAGCAGGTTACTAGCGACTCAAGAGACCCAGTACTTC
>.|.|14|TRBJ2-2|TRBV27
CASSPRTFTGELFF
TGTGCCAGCAGTCCCCGGACGTTCACCGGGGAGCTGTTTTTT
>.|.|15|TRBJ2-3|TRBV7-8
CASRSGRLNTDTQYF
TGTGCCAGCCGAAGCGGACGCTTGAACACAGATACGCAGTATTTT
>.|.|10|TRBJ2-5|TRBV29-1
CSVFRETQYF
TGCAGCGTTTTCCGAGAGACCCAGTACTTC
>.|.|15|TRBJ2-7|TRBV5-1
CASSSDGYRTYEQYF
TGCGCCAGCAGCTCTGATGGATACAGGACCTACGAGCAGTACTTC
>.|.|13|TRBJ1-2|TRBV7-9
CASSLRDTYGYTF
TGTGCCAGCAGCTTAAGGGACACCTATGGCTACACCTTC
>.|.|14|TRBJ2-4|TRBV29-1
CSVAGLQAKNIQYF
TGCAGCGTGGCCGGACTGCAAGCCAAAAACATTCAGTACTTC
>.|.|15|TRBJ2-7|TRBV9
CASSVPVSSPYEQYF
TGTGCCAGCAGCGTTCCGGTTTCTTCCCCCTACGAGCAGTACTTC
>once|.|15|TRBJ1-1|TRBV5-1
CASSLARGRNTEAFF
TGCGCCAGCAGCTTGGCTCGGGGGAGGAACACTGAAGCTTTCTTT
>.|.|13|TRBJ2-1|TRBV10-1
CASTAGPYNEQFF
TGCGCCAGCACCGCCGGACCCTACAATGAGCAGTTCTTC
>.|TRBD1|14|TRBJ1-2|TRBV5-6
CASSPITGAWGYTF
TGTGCCAGCAGCCCTATCACAGGGGCGTGGGGCTACACCTTC
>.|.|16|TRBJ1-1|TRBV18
CASSPLVSQPNTEAFF
TGTGCCAGCTCACCACTCGTGTCACAGCCTAACACTGAAGCTTTCTTT
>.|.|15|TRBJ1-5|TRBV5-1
CASSYEGGEGQPQHF
TGCGCCAGCAGCTACGAGGGAGGGGAGGGTCAGCCCCAGCATTTT
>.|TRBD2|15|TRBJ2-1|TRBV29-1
CSVGRGSAPYNEQFF
TGCAGCGTTGGGCGCGGGAGTGCCCCCTACAATGAGCAGTTCTTC
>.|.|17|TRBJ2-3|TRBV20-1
CSARERRLGPRGDTQYF
TGCAGTGCTAGAGAGAGGAGGCTGGGACCCCGTGGCGATACGCAGTATTTT
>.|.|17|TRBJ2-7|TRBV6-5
CASSYIPGGRESYEQYF
TGTGCCAGCAGTTACATTCCTGGGGGGAGAGAGTCCTACGAGCAGTACTTC
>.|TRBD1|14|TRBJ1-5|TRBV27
CASSWGTGSQPQHF
TGTGCCAGCAGTTGGGGGACAGGGAGTCAGCCCCAGCATTTT
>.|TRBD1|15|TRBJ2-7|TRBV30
CAWSSRVQGSYEQYF
TGTGCCTGGAGTTCTCGGGTACAGGGGTCCTACGAGCAGTACTTC
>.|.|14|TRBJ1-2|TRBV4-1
CASSQAGVNYGYTF
TGCGCCAGCAGCCAAGCCGGGGTAAACTATGGCTACACCTTC
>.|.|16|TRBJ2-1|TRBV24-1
CATSDLGPKSYNEQFF
TGTGCCACCAGTGATTTGGGCCCCAAGTCCTACAATGAGCAGTTCTTC
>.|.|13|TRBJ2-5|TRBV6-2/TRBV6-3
CASRRSDQETQYF
TGTGCCAGCCGGCGGAGCGACCAAGAGACCCAGTACTTC
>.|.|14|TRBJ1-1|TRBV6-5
CASTKKGPGGEAFF
TGTGCCAGCACCAAGAAAGGGCCGGGGGGTGAAGCTTTCTTT
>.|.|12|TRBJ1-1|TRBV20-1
CSAKNGNTEAFF
TGCAGTGCGAAAAATGGGAACACTGAAGCTTTCTTT
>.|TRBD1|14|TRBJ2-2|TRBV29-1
CSVEQGQGTGELFF
TGCAGCGTTGAACAAGGACAGGGGACCGGGGAGCTGTTTTTT
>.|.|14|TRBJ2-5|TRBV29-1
CSAAGGGSVETQYF
TGCAGCGCAGCCGGAGGGGGCTCGGTAGAGACCCAGTACTTC
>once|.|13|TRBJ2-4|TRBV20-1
CGAPKLAKNIQYF
TGCGGTGCCCCGAAGCTAGCCAAAAACATTCAGTACTTC
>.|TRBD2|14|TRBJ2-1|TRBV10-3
CAIRPGLVTDEQFF
TGTGCCATCAGACCGGGACTAGTAACGGATGAGCAGTTCTTC
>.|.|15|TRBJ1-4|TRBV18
CACAGPSGSNEKLFF
TGTGCCTGCGCCGGGCCCAGCGGATCCAATGAAAAACTGTTTTTT
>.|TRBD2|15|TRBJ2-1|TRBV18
CAARGGGLAWDEQFF
TGTGCCGCCCGGGGCGGAGGACTAGCTTGGGATGAGCAGTTCTTC
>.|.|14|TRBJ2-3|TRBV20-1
CSAESGEDTDTQYF
TGCAGTGCCGAAAGCGGTGAGGACACAGATACGCAGTATTTT
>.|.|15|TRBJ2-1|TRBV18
CASSPGWGPYNEQFF
TGTGCCAGCTCACCAGGTTGGGGGCCCTACAATGAGCAGTTCTTC
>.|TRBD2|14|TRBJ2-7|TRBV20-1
CSAGRTSGWGEQYF
TGCAGTGCGGGACGGACTAGCGGGTGGGGCGAGCAGTACTTC
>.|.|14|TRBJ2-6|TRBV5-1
CASAHSSGANVLTF
TGCGCCAGCGCCCACAGCTCTGGGGCCAACGTCCTGACTTTC
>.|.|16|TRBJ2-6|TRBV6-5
CASSYSGLSGANVLTF
TGTGCCAGCAGTTACTCGGGACTCTCTGGGGCCAACGTCCTGACTTTC
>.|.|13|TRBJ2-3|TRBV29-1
CSVAGRHTDTQYF
TGCAGCGTTGCCGGACGCCACACAGATACGCAGTATTTT
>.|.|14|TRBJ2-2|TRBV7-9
CASSLAFVSGELFF
TGTGCCAGCAGCTTAGCCTTCGTCAGCGGGGAGCTGTTTTTT
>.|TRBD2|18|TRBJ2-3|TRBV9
CASSVAPSGRSGTDTQYF
TGTGCCAGCAGCGTAGCCCCTAGCGGGAGATCGGGCACAGATACGCAGTATTTT
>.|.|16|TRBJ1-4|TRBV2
CASRRGRTSHNEKLFF
TGTGCCAGCAGGCGGGGCCGGACCTCTCATAATGAAAAACTGTTTTTT
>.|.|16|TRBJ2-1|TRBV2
CASSPLGPTSYNEQFF
TGTGCCAGCAGCCCTCTAGGACCTACTTCCTACAATGAGCAGTTCTTC